The 9 T cell receptor beta chains below were found in one sample sequenced in a study of shared clonotypes between healthy human individuals. Data came from immunoSEQ multiplex PCR; TCRdb stores just in-frame clones and leaves some out. The repertoire holds about 1.5 million clones, with nearly 99% as singletons. The sample was naive CD4+ T cells sorted from blood. Described subset: CD45RA+ positively selected. These TCRs come from a man between 25 and 39 years old in good health.

The chain recombines TRBV18 with TRBJ2-1; possibly TRBD2 for D (6 bases). The CDR3 length is 15 residues. Germline V lookup: CDR1 KGHSH, CDR2 LQKENI. The V end was cut by 2 bases, the J end by 5 bases, with 13 bases between. CDR3 in DNA: TGTGCCAGCTCACCAGGAGGGAGTATGAACAATGAGCAGTTCTTC. Protein sequence: CASSPGGSMNNEQFF.

The rearrangement uses TRBV5-5 and TRBJ1-1; tentatively, D is TRBD1 (6 bases). Deletions cut 0 bases from V and 0 bases from J, with 12 bases between. Germline V gives CDR1 SGHKS, CDR2 YYEKEE (reference sequence). The CDR3 sequence is 16 residues long. The CDR3 DNA follows: TGTGCCAGCAGCTTGGAACAGGGACGGTTGAACACTGAAGCTTTCTTT. It is translated as CASSLEQGRLNTEAFF.

The chain uses TRBV21-1 and TRBJ2-3; the D call TRBD2 from the table was never checked on the DNA. TRBV21-1 is annotated as a pseudogene. The CDR3 totals 19 residues. The CDR3 loop reads CARANTGTSGRTSTDTQYF. In DNA, the CDR3 is TGTGCCAGAGCTAACACGGGGACTAGCGGGAGGACTAGCACAGATACGCAGTATTTT.

This clone was recorded once. The V and J genes are TRBV29-1 and TRBJ1-2; no firm D call. Trimming removed 5 bases from V and 6 bases from J, with 22 bases in between. The CDR3 length is 15 residues. Germline loops: CDR1 SQVTM, CDR2 ANQGSEA. The CDR3 DNA follows: TGCAGCGTTAATCAATTGGTCGGAGTCATTAATGGCTACACCTTC. It specifies CSVNQLVGVINGYTF.

This sequence joins TRBV18 and TRBJ2-2, with 8 nucleotides matching TRBD2. Germline values: CDR1 KGHSH, CDR2 LQKENI. The junction had 6 bases not matched to a gene; V was cut back by 2 bases and J by 7 bases. CDR3 length equals 15 residues. CDR3 amino acids: CASSPVSGMIGELFF. The CDR3 coding sequence is TGTGCCAGCTCACCAGTTAGCGGGATGATCGGGGAGCTGTTTTTT.

This clone was recorded once. The chain recombines TRBV5-1 with TRBJ1-2; no clear D. The CDR3 covers 14 residues. Germline values: CDR1 SGHRS, CDR2 YFSETQ. With 0 bases removed from V and 0 bases from J, the gap between germline ends came to 6 bases. The CDR3 DNA sequence: TGCGCCAGCAGCTTGGGTCGGCCTAACTATGGCTACACCTTC. Encoded protein: CASSLGRPNYGYTF.

CDR3 amino acids: CASSPEDGGRNQQYF. The CDR3 nucleotides are TGCGCCAGCAGCCCCGAAGATGGCGGACGCAATCAGCAGTACTTC. This rearrangement joins TRBV5-1 to TRBJ2-7; D gene uncertain. The germline V gene has CDR1 SGHRS and CDR2 YFSETQ. V was trimmed by 4 bases and J by 8 bases, leaving 22 bases between them. This CDR3 comprises 15 residues.

The chain is built from TRBV5-6 and TRBJ1-2, with D perhaps TRBD1 (5 bases). Germline lookup yields CDR1 SGHDT and CDR2 YYEEEE. The CDR3 covers 14 residues. V was shortened by 5 bases and J by 8 bases, with 19 bases between the two germline ends. As DNA, the CDR3 is TGTGCCAGCAGTCCGGGTTATTCCAGGGAGGGCTACACCTTC. Its translation: CASSPGYSREGYTF.

This rearrangement joins TRBV10-1 to TRBJ2-2; possibly TRBD2 for D (6 bases). Germline CDR1 and CDR2: WNHNN and SYGVQD (reference sequence). CDR3 length: 16 amino acids. V dropped 4 bases and J dropped 6 bases, with 18 bases sitting between them. CDR3 residues: CASSGYEGLAPGELFF. The CDR3 nucleotides read TGCGCCAGCAGTGGTTATGAGGGTCTAGCGCCCGGGGAGCTGTTTTTT.